This TCR beta chain derives from a study of CD8+CD57+ T cells in acquired aplastic anemia. Study background: When averaged, DNA from sorted CD4+ and CD8+ cells came to 3.2 ug. Broader study findings: In common between the patients and the controls were more than 25 CD8+ CDR3 sequences. Patients and controls were not found to differ significantly in CD8+ Simpson's diversity.

Notes on this clonotype: Its specificity is not known.

The study profiled TCR beta VDJ and CDR3 using genomic DNA as template. Via MiXCR, TCRdb re-called the reads, giving one row per CDR3 protein. Of around 170,000 distinct CDR3 sequences listed, 63% are singletons. Sample: sorted CD4+, CD8+, or CD8+CD57+ T cells (not recorded which) from PBMCs. The TCR originated in a human donor in good health.

The DNA of the CDR3 is TGTGCCAGCAGTCGAACGACACAGGACCTATTATATTTT. Translating it yields CASSRTTQDLLYF. The V gene is TRBV6-5, the J gene TRBJ1-3, with D possibly being TRBD1 (5 bases). V was cut by 5 bases and J by 14 bases, with 19 bases left in between. Germline V CDR1 and CDR2: MNHEY, SVGAGI. The CDR3 loop spans 13 amino acids.